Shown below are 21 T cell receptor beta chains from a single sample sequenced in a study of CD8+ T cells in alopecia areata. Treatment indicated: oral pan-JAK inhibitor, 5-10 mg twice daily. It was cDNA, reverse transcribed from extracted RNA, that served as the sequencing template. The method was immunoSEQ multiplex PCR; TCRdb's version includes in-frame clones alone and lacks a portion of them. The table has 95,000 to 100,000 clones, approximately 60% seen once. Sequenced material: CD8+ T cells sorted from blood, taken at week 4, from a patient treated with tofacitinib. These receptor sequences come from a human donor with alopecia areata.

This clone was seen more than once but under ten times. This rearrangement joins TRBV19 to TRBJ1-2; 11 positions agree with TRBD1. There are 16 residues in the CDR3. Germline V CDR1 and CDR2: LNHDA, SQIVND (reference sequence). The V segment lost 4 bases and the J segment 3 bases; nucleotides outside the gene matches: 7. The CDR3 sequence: CASSTGTGGPDYGYTF. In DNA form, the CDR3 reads TGTGCCAGTAGTACCGGGACAGGGGGTCCTGACTATGGCTACACCTTC.

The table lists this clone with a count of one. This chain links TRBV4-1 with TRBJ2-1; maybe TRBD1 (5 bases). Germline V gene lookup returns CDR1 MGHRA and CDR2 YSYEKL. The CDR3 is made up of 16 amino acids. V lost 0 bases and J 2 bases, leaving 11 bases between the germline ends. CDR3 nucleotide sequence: TGCGCCAGCAGCCAAGAAGGAACAGGCGCCTACAATGAGCAGTTCTTC. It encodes CASSQEGTGAYNEQFF.

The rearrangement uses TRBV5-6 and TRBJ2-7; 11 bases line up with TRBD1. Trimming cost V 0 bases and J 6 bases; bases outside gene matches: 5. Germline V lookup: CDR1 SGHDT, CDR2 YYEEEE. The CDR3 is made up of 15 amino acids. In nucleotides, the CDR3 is TGTGCCAGCAGCTTGGTGGGACAGGGGGTTCGCGAGCAGTACTTC. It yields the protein CASSLVGQGVREQYF.

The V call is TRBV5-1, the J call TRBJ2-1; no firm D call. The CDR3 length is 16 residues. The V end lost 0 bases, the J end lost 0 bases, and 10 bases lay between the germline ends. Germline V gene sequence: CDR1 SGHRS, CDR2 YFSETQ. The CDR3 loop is CASSLGGPSSYNEQFF. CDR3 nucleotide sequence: TGCGCCAGCAGCTTGGGTGGGCCGAGCTCCTACAATGAGCAGTTCTTC.

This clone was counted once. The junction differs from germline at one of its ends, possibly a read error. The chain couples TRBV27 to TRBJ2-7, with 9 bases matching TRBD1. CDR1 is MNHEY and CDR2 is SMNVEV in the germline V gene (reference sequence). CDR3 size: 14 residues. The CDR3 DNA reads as TGTGCCAGCAGTTTAGGGACAGGGTCCTTCGAGCAGTACTTC. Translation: CASSLGTGSFEQYF.

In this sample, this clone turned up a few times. CDR3 nucleotide sequence: TGCAGCGGGAAGGACTACTTAAATGAAAAACTGTTTTTT. The encoded protein is CSGKDYLNEKLFF. The chain uses TRBV29-1 and TRBJ1-4; the D is unclear. V was cut by 7 bases and J by 5 bases, with 14 bases left in between. This CDR3 is built from 13 residues. Germline loops: CDR1 SQVTM, CDR2 ANQGSEA.

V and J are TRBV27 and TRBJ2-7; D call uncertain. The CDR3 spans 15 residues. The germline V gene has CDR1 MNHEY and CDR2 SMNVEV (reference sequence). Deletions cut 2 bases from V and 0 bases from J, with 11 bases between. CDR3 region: CASSLVGGSSYEQYF. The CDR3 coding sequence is TGTGCCAGCAGTTTAGTCGGCGGCAGCTCCTACGAGCAGTACTTC.

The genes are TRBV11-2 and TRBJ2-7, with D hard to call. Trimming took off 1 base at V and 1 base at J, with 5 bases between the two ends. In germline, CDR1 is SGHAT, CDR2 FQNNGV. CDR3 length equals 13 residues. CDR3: CASSLGTSYEQYF. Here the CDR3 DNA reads TGTGCCAGCAGCTTAGGCACTTCCTACGAGCAGTACTTC. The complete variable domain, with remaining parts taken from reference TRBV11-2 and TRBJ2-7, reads EAGVAQSPRYKIIEKRQSVAFWCNPISGHATLYWYQQILGQGPKLLIQFQNNGVVDDSQLPKDRFSAERLKGVDSTLKIQPAKLEDSAVYLCASSLGTSYEQYFGPGTRLTVT.

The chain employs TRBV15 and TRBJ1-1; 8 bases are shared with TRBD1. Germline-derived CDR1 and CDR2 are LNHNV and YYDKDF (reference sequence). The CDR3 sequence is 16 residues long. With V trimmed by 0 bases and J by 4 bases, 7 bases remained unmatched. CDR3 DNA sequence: TGTGCCACCAGCAGAGATCCCCCGGACAGGGCCACTGAAGCTTTCTTT. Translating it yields CATSRDPPDRATEAFF.

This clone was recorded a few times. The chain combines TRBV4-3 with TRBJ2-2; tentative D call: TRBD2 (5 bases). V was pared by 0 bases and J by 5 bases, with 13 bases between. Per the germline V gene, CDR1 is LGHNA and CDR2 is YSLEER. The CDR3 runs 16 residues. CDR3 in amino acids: CASSQERAGPTGELFF. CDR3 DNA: TGCGCCAGCAGCCAAGAGAGGGCAGGTCCAACCGGGGAGCTGTTTTTT.

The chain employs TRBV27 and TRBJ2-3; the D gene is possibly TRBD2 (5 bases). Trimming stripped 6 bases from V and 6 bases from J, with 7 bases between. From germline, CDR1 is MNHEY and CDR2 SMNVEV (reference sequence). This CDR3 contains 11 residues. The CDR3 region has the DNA TGTGCCAGCAGCCGGAGGGATACGCAGTATTTT. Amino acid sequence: CASSRRDTQYF.

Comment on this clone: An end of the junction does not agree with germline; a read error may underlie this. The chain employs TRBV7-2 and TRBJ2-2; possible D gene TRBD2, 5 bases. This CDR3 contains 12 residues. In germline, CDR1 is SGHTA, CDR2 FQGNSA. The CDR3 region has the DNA TGTGCCAGCAGCCTAGCACCCGGGGAGCTGTTTTTT. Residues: CASSLAPGELFF.

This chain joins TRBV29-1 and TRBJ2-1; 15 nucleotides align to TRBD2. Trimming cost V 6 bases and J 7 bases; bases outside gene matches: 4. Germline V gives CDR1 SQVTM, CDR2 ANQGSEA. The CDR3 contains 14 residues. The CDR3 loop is CSVAGTSGRNEQFF. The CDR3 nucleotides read TGCAGCGTCGCCGGGACTAGCGGGAGGAATGAGCAGTTCTTC.

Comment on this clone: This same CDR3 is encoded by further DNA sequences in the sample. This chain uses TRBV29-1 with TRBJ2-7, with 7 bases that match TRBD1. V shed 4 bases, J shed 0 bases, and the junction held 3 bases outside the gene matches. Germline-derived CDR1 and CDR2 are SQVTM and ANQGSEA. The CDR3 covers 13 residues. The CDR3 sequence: CSVVWDSSYEQYF. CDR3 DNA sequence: TGCAGCGTTGTTTGGGACAGCTCCTACGAGCAGTACTTC.

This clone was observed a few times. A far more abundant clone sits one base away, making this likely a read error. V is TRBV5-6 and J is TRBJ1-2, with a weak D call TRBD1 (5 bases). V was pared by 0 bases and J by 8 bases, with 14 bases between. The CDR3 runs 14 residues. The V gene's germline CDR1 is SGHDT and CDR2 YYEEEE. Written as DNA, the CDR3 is TGTGCCAGCAGCTTGGAGGCAGGGTTATTGGGCTACACCTTC. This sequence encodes CASSLEAGLLGYTF. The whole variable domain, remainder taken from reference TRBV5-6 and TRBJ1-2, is DAGVTQSPTHLIKTRGQQVTLRCSPKSGHDTVSWYQQALGQGPQFIFQYYEEEERQRGNFPDRFSGHQFPNYSSELNVNALLLGDSALYLCASSLEAGLLGYTFGSGTRLTVV.

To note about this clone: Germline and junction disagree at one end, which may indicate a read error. The CDR3 nucleotides read TGTGCCACTAGTAGAGTGGGCAATGAGCAGTTCTTC. This translates into CATSRVGNEQFF. This chain connects TRBV19 to TRBJ2-1; no clear D gene. The CDR3 is 12 residues long. Germline CDR1 LNHDA, CDR2 SQIVND (reference sequence).

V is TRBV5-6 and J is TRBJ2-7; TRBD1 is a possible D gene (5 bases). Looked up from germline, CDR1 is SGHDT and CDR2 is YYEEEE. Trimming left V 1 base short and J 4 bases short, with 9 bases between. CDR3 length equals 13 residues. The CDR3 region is CASSLFGAYEQYF. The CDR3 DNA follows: TGTGCCAGCAGCTTGTTTGGGGCTTACGAGCAGTACTTC. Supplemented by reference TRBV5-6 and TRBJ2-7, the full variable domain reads DAGVTQSPTHLIKTRGQQVTLRCSPKSGHDTVSWYQQALGQGPQFIFQYYEEEERQRGNFPDRFSGHQFPNYSSELNVNALLLGDSALYLCASSLFGAYEQYFGPGTRLTVT.

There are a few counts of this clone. The DNA of the CDR3 is TGTGCCACCAGTCAGGGACAGGGTGGCGCAGATACGCAGTATTTT. This sequence encodes CATSQGQGGADTQYF. This chain connects TRBV15 to TRBJ2-3; 9 nucleotides line up with TRBD1. The trim removed 6 bases at V and 4 bases at J, leaving 8 bases unmatched. The CDR3 spans 15 residues. The germline V gene encodes CDR1 LNHNV and CDR2 YYDKDF (reference sequence).

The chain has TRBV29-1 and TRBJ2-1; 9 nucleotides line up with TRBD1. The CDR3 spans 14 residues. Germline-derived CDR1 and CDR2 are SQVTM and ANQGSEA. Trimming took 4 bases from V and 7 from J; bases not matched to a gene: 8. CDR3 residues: CSVARTGVKNEQFF. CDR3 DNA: TGCAGCGTTGCCCGGACAGGGGTAAAAAATGAGCAGTTCTTC.

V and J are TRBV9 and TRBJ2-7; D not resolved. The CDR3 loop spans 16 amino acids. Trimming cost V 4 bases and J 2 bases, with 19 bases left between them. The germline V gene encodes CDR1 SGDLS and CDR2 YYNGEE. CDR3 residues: CASSLDGGFRTYEQYF. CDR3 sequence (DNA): TGTGCCAGCAGCTTAGATGGCGGATTTAGAACCTACGAGCAGTACTTC.

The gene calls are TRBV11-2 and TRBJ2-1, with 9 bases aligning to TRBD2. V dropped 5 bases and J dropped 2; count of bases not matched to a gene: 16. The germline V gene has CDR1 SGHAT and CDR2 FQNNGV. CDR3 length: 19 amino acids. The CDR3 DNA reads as TGTGCCAGCAGCCCCTACCCCGGGGTGCGGGAGGGAACCTACAATGAGCAGTTCTTC. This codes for CASSPYPGVREGTYNEQFF.